The clone carrying this T cell receptor beta chain appeared many times. Its target is not known. A TCRbeta library incorporating unique molecular identifiers was prepared. In TCRdb, the PCR reads were re-called with MiXCR into one record per CDR3 protein. The sample has hundreds of thousands of distinct CDR3 sequences; roughly 8.2% are singletons. These data belong to a study of T-cell reconstitution after alpha-beta-depleted transplantation in children. Study findings and constraints: From surviving recipient T cells and thymic progenitors came the high day-60 TCRbeta diversity observed in some patients. Fresh T-cell production supplied most of the T-cell counts and diversity seen one year after transplant.

Germline CDR1 is SGDLS and CDR2 is YYNGEE. V was cut by 0 bases and J by 3 bases, with 9 bases left in between. This CDR3 has 14 residues. V is TRBV9 and J is TRBJ1-2; a weak D match, TRBD1 (5 bases). The origin of this receptor is a male patient aged 10-17 years who had a stem cell transplant for acute lymphoblastic leukemia, so the T cells may come from the graft donor. The starting material was PBMCs, mostly from graft donor cells, obtained 180 days after TCRalphabeta/CD19-depleted stem cell transplant. CDR3 sequence: CASSVGGGDYGYTF. CDR3 DNA: TGTGCCAGCAGCGTAGGTGGAGGGGACTATGGCTACACCTTC.